This T cell receptor beta chain comes out of a study of blood T cell repertoires in COVID-19. About the research overall: Whether acute or convalescent, the COVID-19 samples came from the United States, Italy and Spain. T cells, B-cell-depleted T cells, or PBMCs supplied cDNA or gDNA.

The CDR3 spans 15 residues. V shed 4 bases and J 3 bases; nucleotides not matched to a gene: 4. From germline, CDR1 is SGHAT and CDR2 FQNNGV. Profiled with immunoSEQ multiplex PCR; TCRdb holds only in-frame clones, not every one. Among some 170,000 clones listed, around 77% were seen once. Sequences were obtained from peripheral blood. The genes are TRBV11-2 and TRBJ1-4; 8 positions match TRBD1. The sequence came from a man aged 65 to 79 with acute or convalescent COVID-19. This chain's CDR3 is CASSSTGGANEKLFF. The CDR3 DNA sequence: TGTGCCAGCAGCTCCACAGGGGGGGCTAATGAAAAACTGTTTTTT.